These 28 T cell receptor beta chains came from one sample sequenced in a study of T cell responses to AZD1222 COVID-19 vaccine. Here immunoSEQ multiplex PCR was the method, and the copy in TCRdb shows in-frame clones only, minus some. Counted here are around 120,000 clones, 92% occurring once; the ten biggest clones make up around 15%. Sequenced here: peripheral blood, sampled on day 0 of AZD1222 vaccination. Every receptor here comes from an adult in good health.

In this sample, this clone turned up many times. The chain links TRBV7-2 to TRBJ1-2; no clear D. Per the germline V gene, CDR1 is SGHTA and CDR2 is FQGNSA. The CDR3 is made up of 15 amino acids. Trimming cost V 2 bases and J 6 bases, with 16 bases left between them. In DNA, the CDR3 is TGTGCCAGCAGCTTAACCCCGGAGGGTACCCATGGCTACACCTTC. Translation gives CASSLTPEGTHGYTF.

The rearrangement uses TRBV6-4 and TRBJ2-3, with a weak D call TRBD2 (5 bases). The CDR3 runs to 15 residues. V gave up 3 bases and J gave up 0 bases, with 10 bases separating them. The V gene's germline CDR1 is MRHNA and CDR2 SNTAGT. The CDR3 DNA sequence: TGTGCCAGCAGTGATATCAGCGGTAGCACAGATACGCAGTATTTT. This gives the protein CASSDISGSTDTQYF.

V and J are TRBV10-2 and TRBJ2-1; D might be TRBD2 (5 bases). Germline values: CDR1 WSHSY, CDR2 SAAADI. V was shortened by 1 base and J by 6 bases, with 25 bases between the two germline ends. The CDR3 contains 19 residues. The CDR3 is CASSELGTRVRDLFNEQFF. In DNA form, the CDR3 reads TGCGCCAGCAGTGAGTTGGGCACTAGGGTTAGAGACCTCTTCAATGAGCAGTTCTTC.

Here the CDR3 DNA reads TGTGCCAGCAGCTCCGCACGGGCTAGCGGGAGACGGCGGTACAATGAGCAGTTCTTC. It translates to CASSSARASGRRRYNEQFF. The genes are TRBV7-8 and TRBJ2-1; 10 positions match TRBD2. J lost 4 bases, V lost 4 bases, and 16 bases had no gene match. This CDR3 is 19 amino acids long. The V gene's germline CDR1 is SGHVS and CDR2 FQNEAQ.

J is TRBJ1-5 and V is TRBV28, with 7 bases fitting TRBD1. Germline V lookup: CDR1 MDHEN, CDR2 SYDVKM. The CDR3 sequence is 14 residues long. J was trimmed by 4 bases and V by 4 bases; bases with no gene match: 4. CDR3 bases: TGTGCCAGCAGTTCTGACAGGGAAAATCAGCCCCAGCATTTT. Residues: CASSSDRENQPQHF. The full variable domain, rest sourced from reference TRBV28 and TRBJ1-5, is DVKVTQSSRYLVKRTGEKVFLECVQDMDHENMFWYRQDPGLGLRLIYFSYDVKMKEKGDIPEGYSVSREKKERFSLILESASTNQTSMYLCASSSDRENQPQHFGDGTRLSIL.

The rearrangement joins TRBV19 to TRBJ1-2, with D unclear. The CDR3 length is 11 residues. Germline V gene lookup returns CDR1 LNHDA and CDR2 SQIVND (reference sequence). The V gene lost 5 bases and the J gene lost 8 bases, with 9 bases spanning the gap. The CDR3 region has the DNA TGTGCCAGTAGTGGGGAGAAGGGCTACACCTTC. Its protein product is CASSGEKGYTF.

The V and J genes are TRBV20-1 and TRBJ2-7; 8 bases align to TRBD1. V shed 3 bases and J 2 bases; nucleotides not matched to a gene: 6. The CDR3 loop spans 14 amino acids. Germline CDR1 and CDR2: DFQATT and SNEGSKA (reference sequence). Here the CDR3 reads CSASVSRGPYEQYF. In DNA, the CDR3 is TGCAGTGCTAGTGTCTCCAGGGGGCCCTACGAGCAGTACTTC.

This sequence joins TRBV6-1 and TRBJ2-5, with D perhaps being TRBD1 or TRBD2 (6 bases each). CDR3 size: 16 residues. Trimming shortened V by 2 bases and J by 2 bases, and 15 bases separated the two germline ends. The germline V gene has CDR1 MNHNS and CDR2 SASEGT. The CDR3 loop is CASSELWGAKQETQYF. The CDR3 DNA follows: TGTGCCAGCAGTGAATTGTGGGGGGCCAAACAAGAGACCCAGTACTTC.

The chain employs TRBV6-5 and TRBJ1-1; D not certain. V was trimmed by 5 bases and J by 2 bases, leaving 15 bases between them. Per the germline V gene, CDR1 is MNHEY and CDR2 is SVGAGI. The CDR3 covers 15 residues. The CDR3 sequence: CASSSGGMTNTEAFF. In nucleotides, the CDR3 is TGTGCCAGCAGTAGCGGTGGGATGACTAACACTGAAGCTTTCTTT.

The genes are TRBV27 and TRBJ2-7; D is unclear. The V and J ends lost 5 bases and 5 bases respectively, with 13 bases between them. The germline CDR1 and CDR2 sequences are MNHEY and SMNVEV (reference sequence). The CDR3 is 13 residues long. The CDR3 nucleotides are TGTGCCAGCAGTAGGTTTTCTTCGGACGAGCAGTACTTC. Its translation: CASSRFSSDEQYF.

V usage is TRBV9 and J usage is TRBJ2-5; 7 bases align to TRBD1. V shed 4 bases and J 7 bases; nucleotides not matched to a gene: 10. This CDR3 has 14 residues. In germline, CDR1 is SGDLS, CDR2 YYNGEE. The CDR3 is CASSPLEGAMTQYF. The DNA for the CDR3 is TGTGCCAGCAGCCCCTTAGAGGGGGCAATGACCCAGTACTTC. Filled out from reference TRBV9 and TRBJ2-5, the complete variable domain reads DSGVTQTPKHLITATGQRVTLRCSPRSGDLSVYWYQQSLDQGLQFLIQYYNGEERAKGNILERFSAQQFPDLHSELNLSSLELGDSALYFCASSPLEGAMTQYFGPGTRLLVL.

A single count supports this clone. This rearrangement joins TRBV2 to TRBJ1-1; D is possibly TRBD1 (6 bases). The CDR3 extends over 15 amino acids. Looked up from germline, CDR1 is SNHLY and CDR2 is FYNNEI. Trimming pared 4 bases from V and 3 bases from J, leaving 15 bases between. CDR3 in amino acids: CASSGTGKVDTEAFF. The CDR3, as DNA: TGTGCCAGCAGTGGAACAGGGAAAGTCGACACTGAAGCTTTCTTT.

The genes are TRBV10-3 and TRBJ2-1, with D uncertain. The length of the CDR3 is 14 residues. From germline, CDR1 is ENHRY and CDR2 SYGVKD. Trimming took 6 bases from V and 0 from J, leaving 9 bases between them. The CDR3 DNA follows: TGTGCCATCAGACCCCAGAGCTCCTACAATGAGCAGTTCTTC. It encodes CAIRPQSSYNEQFF.

The J gene is TRBJ2-1, the V gene TRBV11-2; 9 bases line up with TRBD2. The CDR3 extends over 15 amino acids. V lost 2 bases to trimming and J lost 4 bases; unmatched junction nucleotides: 3. Per the germline V gene, CDR1 is SGHAT and CDR2 is FQNNGV. The CDR3 DNA sequence: TGTGCCAGCAGCTTAAGGGCGGGGGGGTACAATGAGCAGTTCTTC. Protein sequence: CASSLRAGGYNEQFF.

The V and J genes are TRBV6-2 or TRBV6-3 and TRBJ2-4, with 10 bases that match TRBD1. In germline, CDR1 is MNHEY, CDR2 SVGEGT. Losses at the gene ends were 0 bases for V and 8 bases for J; bases not matched to a gene: 7. CDR3 size: 16 residues. The CDR3 loop reads CASSYSGGQGRHIQYF. For the CDR3, the DNA is TGTGCCAGCAGTTACTCGGGGGGACAGGGGAGACACATTCAGTACTTC.

The V call is TRBV7-2, the J call TRBJ1-5; the match to TRBD1 covers 7 bases. Losses at the gene ends were 6 bases for V and 2 bases for J; bases not matched to a gene: 7. CDR3 length equals 15 residues. Per the germline V gene, CDR1 is SGHTA and CDR2 is FQGNSA. The CDR3 sequence: CASSQDRTGNQPQHF. In DNA, the CDR3 is TGTGCCAGCAGTCAGGACAGGACGGGCAATCAGCCCCAGCATTTT. Full variable domain (remainder filled in from reference TRBV7-2 and TRBJ1-5): GAGVSQSPSNKVTEKGKDVELRCDPISGHTALYWYRQSLGQGLEFLIYFQGNSAPDKSGLPSDRFSAERTGGSVSTLTIQRTQQEDSAVYLCASSQDRTGNQPQHFGDGTRLSIL.

CDR3 sequence: CASSPGQRTNYGYTF. The CDR3 DNA reads TGCGCCAGCAGCCCCGGGCAGAGAACTAACTATGGCTACACCTTC. The chain links TRBV4-3 to TRBJ1-2; D gene ambiguous. Germline values: CDR1 LGHNA, CDR2 YSLEER. The CDR3 is 15 residues long. The V and J ends lost 4 bases and 0 bases respectively, with 12 bases between them.

The chain carries TRBV7-9 and TRBJ2-1; D uncertain. From germline, CDR1 is SEHNR and CDR2 FQNEAQ (reference sequence). Deletions cut 7 bases from V and 0 bases from J, with 13 bases between. The CDR3 consists of 15 residues. CDR3 sequence (DNA): TGTGCCAGCATCCCTCCCGGCGGCTCCTACAATGAGCAGTTCTTC. This sequence encodes CASIPPGGSYNEQFF. Full variable domain (missing parts from reference TRBV7-9 and TRBJ2-1): DTGVSQNPRHKITKRGQNVTFRCDPISEHNRLYWYRQTLGQGPEFLTYFQNEAQLEKSRLLSDRFSAERPKGSFSTLEIQRTEQGDSAMYLCASIPPGGSYNEQFFGPGTRLTVL.

The rearrangement joins TRBV7-2 to TRBJ2-5; D may correspond to TRBD1 or TRBD2 (5 bases each). V was pared by 4 bases and J by 5 bases, with 20 bases between. Germline CDR1 and CDR2: SGHTA and FQGNSA. The CDR3 loop spans 16 amino acids. The DNA for the CDR3 is TGTGCCAGCAGCTCGGGTAGCGTCAGGGCAAGGGAGACCCAGTACTTC. Protein product: CASSSGSVRARETQYF.

J is TRBJ2-2 and V is TRBV5-4; D is uncertain. The CDR3 loop spans 12 amino acids. Germline CDR1 reads SGHNT; CDR2 reads YYREEE (reference sequence). Trimming took 4 bases from V and 6 from J, leaving 7 bases between them. Here the CDR3 reads CASSPQSGELFF. The DNA for the CDR3 is TGTGCCAGCAGCCCGCAGTCCGGGGAGCTGTTTTTT.

This clone was seen just once. V usage is TRBV5-1 and J usage is TRBJ2-7; D gene uncertain. The V gene's germline CDR1 is SGHRS and CDR2 YFSETQ. This CDR3 comprises 14 residues. The germline V and J ends were trimmed by 3 bases and 4 bases, with 14 bases remaining between them. CDR3 bases: TGCGCCAGCAGCTCCGGGCCGGAACAATACGAGCAGTACTTC. This gives the protein CASSSGPEQYEQYF.

The chain couples TRBV19 to TRBJ1-6; 7 positions agree with TRBD1. Germline V gene sequence: CDR1 LNHDA, CDR2 SQIVND (reference sequence). CDR3 length equals 20 residues. The trim removed 6 bases at V and 0 bases at J, leaving 17 bases unmatched. The CDR3 reads CASSQGPRQGVSSYNSPLHF. The CDR3 bases are TGTGCCAGTAGCCAGGGACCCAGACAGGGAGTGAGCTCCTATAATTCACCCCTCCACTTT.

The genes are TRBV6-5 and TRBJ1-2; 11 nucleotides match TRBD1. The trim removed 2 bases at V and 7 bases at J, leaving 9 bases unmatched. The CDR3 consists of 16 residues. Germline CDR1 reads MNHEY; CDR2 reads SVGAGI. CDR3 DNA: TGTGCCAGCAGTTACGGAAGGACAGGGGGCGCCGGTGGCTACACCTTC. It yields the protein CASSYGRTGGAGGYTF.

J is TRBJ1-2 and V is TRBV29-1; D possibly corresponds to TRBD1 (5 bases). CDR3 length: 12 amino acids. Looked up from germline, CDR1 is SQVTM and CDR2 is ANQGSEA. Trimming cost V 7 bases and J 5 bases, with 14 bases left between them. This chain's CDR3 is CSGGDGGYGYTF. The DNA of the CDR3 is TGCAGCGGAGGGGACGGGGGATATGGCTACACCTTC.

The chain uses TRBV19 and TRBJ2-3, with TRBD2 identical over 9 bases. Germline CDR1 and CDR2: LNHDA and SQIVND (reference sequence). This CDR3 contains 15 residues. The V and J ends lost 7 bases and 1 base, in that order; junction bases with no gene match: 6. This CDR3 is CASMRERGGTDTQYF. In DNA form, the CDR3 reads TGTGCCAGTATGAGGGAGCGGGGGGGCACAGATACGCAGTATTTT. The variable domain in full, with the rest retrieved from reference TRBV19 and TRBJ2-3, is DGGITQSPKYLFRKEGQNVTLSCEQNLNHDAMYWYRQDPGQGLRLIYYSQIVNDFQKGDIAEGYSVSREKKESFPLTVTSAQKNPTAFYLCASMRERGGTDTQYFGPGTRLTVL.

A single count supports this clone. The chain recombines TRBV4-3 with TRBJ2-7; D possibly corresponds to TRBD2 (5 bases). The CDR3 runs 16 residues. The germline gives CDR1 LGHNA, CDR2 YSLEER. Trimming pared 4 bases from V and 6 bases from J, leaving 22 bases between. Written as DNA, the CDR3 is TGCGCCAGCAGCCCTTTAATCGGACTCCCTCCATCCGAGCAGTACTTC. It specifies CASSPLIGLPPSEQYF.

The V gene is TRBV13, the J gene TRBJ1-2; a weak D match, TRBD1 (6 bases). The V gene's germline CDR1 is PRHDT and CDR2 FYEKMQ (reference sequence). This CDR3 is built from 15 residues. V lost 5 bases to trimming and J lost 4 bases, with 17 bases between them. Here the CDR3 reads CASSESRGRGYGYTF. CDR3 nucleotides: TGTGCCAGCAGCGAGAGCAGGGGAAGAGGCTATGGCTACACCTTC.

The V gene is TRBV18, the J gene TRBJ1-3; D is uncertain. Germline V CDR1 and CDR2: KGHSH, LQKENI. This CDR3 comprises 17 residues. Trimming pared 1 base from V and 0 bases from J, leaving 13 bases between. The CDR3 protein is CASSPQGRAVSGNTIYF. The CDR3 DNA reads TGTGCCAGCTCACCACAAGGCAGAGCCGTCTCTGGAAACACCATATATTTT.